This entry describes one T cell receptor (beta chain). What antigen it recognizes has not been identified. Base qualities are missing; no much larger clone stands one base away. Collaborating institutions collected whole blood in K2EDTA tubes following their own protocols. For TCRbeta analysis, collaborators shipped samples as frozen whole blood, isolated PBMCs, or DNA extracted from either of those sample types. The data were taken from a study of blood T cell repertoires in COVID-19 (dated by TCRdb to about 2020). The study in broad terms: Samples covering the acute and convalescent phases of COVID-19 were provided by collaborators in the United States, Italy and Spain. The material from the prospective study consisted of cDNA or gDNA derived from T cells, B-cell-depleted T cells, or PBMCs. Deeply sampled blood TCRbeta repertoires from subjects exposed to, actively infected with, or recovered from COVID-19 were included in the dataset. A freely available public database, intended as a resource for researchers studying the immune response to SARS-CoV-2, is where the repertoires were released. Samples came from the ongoing ImmuneRACE study (first 160 participants) plus 1,254 subjects from 6 global collaborators. A de-identified subject ID, COVID-19 status, age in years and sex were almost always included in the sample metadata. Where available, HLA class I and class II types were taken from metadata supplied by the sample provider and were not determined by assay-based typing. Study-wide findings and limitations: The amount of clinical and demographic metadata varied by source and participant and was provided uncurated.

The immunoSEQ Assay, a bias-controlled multiplex PCR, was used to amplify TCRbeta CDR3 regions from genomic DNA. Per the original workflow: The number of nucleated cells in each sample was estimated from the amplification of reference gene primers within the assay. Sequence reads were collapsed and filtered to measure the absolute abundance of every unique TCRbeta CDR3 rearrangement. For each sample, productive Simpson clonality was calculated by taking the square root of Simpson's diversity index across productive rearrangements. The source is immuneACCESS, and TCRdb retained only in-frame sequences with V and J called. Part of the clones is not carried over; for the studies checked, unresolved V genes explain less than half of this, and the remainder is unexplained. The DNA gave D and trimming, while V, J and clone size come from that table. The sample contains about 81,000 clones, around 89% of them found a single time. Of the sample, roughly 12% falls within the top ten clones.

The sequence was obtained from a man between 65 and 85 years old with active or convalescent COVID-19. The sequenced sample consisted of peripheral blood.

The CDR3 sequence is CASNYRGGTVSPLHF. The nucleotides read TGTGCCAGCAACTACCGGGGAGGGACGGTTTCACCCCTCCACTTT. The V gene is TRBV28 and the J gene is TRBJ1-6, with TRBD1 perhaps the D gene, on 5 matching bases. CDR1 MDHEN and CDR2 SYDVKM were looked up in the germline V gene. The CDR3 covers 15 residues, taking in both the cysteine and the phenylalanine. Only the CDR3 DNA is retained, 45 bases long and in frame from the first base. V is reduced by 7 bases and J by 9 bases, leaving a spacing of 19 bases between them.